This entry describes one T cell receptor (beta chain). Produced via immunoSEQ multiplex PCR; TCRdb's table is partial and in-frame only. The sample holds about 100,000 clones, 86% seen once. The record originates from a study of OX40 agonist ivuxolimab in advanced cancers. Study-level information: Patients got intravenous ivuxolimab at 0.01 to 10 mg/kg every 2 weeks. Prior checkpoint blockade (anti-PD-1, anti-PD-L1 or anti-CTLA-4) was permitted; approximately 40% had it. Partial responses were observed in three patients, of whom one had hepatocellular carcinoma and two had cutaneous melanoma.

Germline loops: CDR1 MGHRA, CDR2 YSYEKL. The junction had 11 bases not matched to a gene; V was cut back by 4 bases and J by 7 bases. This CDR3 has 15 residues. Sampling times: baseline, cycle 4 day 1, cycle 7 day 1. The receptor was isolated from an adult with an advanced solid tumor such as melanoma, head and neck, liver or kidney cancer. The chain has TRBV4-1 and TRBJ1-2; 8 nucleotides agree with TRBD1. Sequencing used CD4+ or CD8+ T cells sorted from blood, obtained in a trial of the OX40 agonist ivuxolimab. The CDR3 DNA reads TGCGCCAGCAGCCTAAACCCGACAGGGGAATTTGGCTACACCTTC. Protein: CASSLNPTGEFGYTF.